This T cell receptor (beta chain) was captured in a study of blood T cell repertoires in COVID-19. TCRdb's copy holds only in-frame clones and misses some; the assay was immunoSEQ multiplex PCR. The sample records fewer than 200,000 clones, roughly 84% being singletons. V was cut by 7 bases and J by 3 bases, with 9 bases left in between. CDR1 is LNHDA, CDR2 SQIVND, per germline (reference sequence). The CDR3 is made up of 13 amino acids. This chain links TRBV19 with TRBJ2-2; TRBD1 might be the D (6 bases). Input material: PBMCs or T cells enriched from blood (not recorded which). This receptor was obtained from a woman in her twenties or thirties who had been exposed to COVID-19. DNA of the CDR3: TGTGCCAGTAAGAGGGGGTACACCGGGGAGCTGTTTTTT. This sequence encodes CASKRGYTGELFF.